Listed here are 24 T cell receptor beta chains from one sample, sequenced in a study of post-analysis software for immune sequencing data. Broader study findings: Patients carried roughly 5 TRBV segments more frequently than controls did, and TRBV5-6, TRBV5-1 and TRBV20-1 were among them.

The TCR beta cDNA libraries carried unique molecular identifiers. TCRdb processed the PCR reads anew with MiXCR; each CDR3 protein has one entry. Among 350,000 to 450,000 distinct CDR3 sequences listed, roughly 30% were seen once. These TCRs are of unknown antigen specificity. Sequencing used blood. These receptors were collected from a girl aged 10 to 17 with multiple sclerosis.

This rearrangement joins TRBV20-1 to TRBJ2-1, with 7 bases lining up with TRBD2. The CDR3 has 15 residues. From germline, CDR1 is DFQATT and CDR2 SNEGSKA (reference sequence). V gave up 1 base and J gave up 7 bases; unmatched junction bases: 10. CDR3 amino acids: CSARVGGVSWNEQFF. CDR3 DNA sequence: TGCAGTGCTAGAGTTGGGGGGGTCTCCTGGAATGAGCAGTTCTTC.

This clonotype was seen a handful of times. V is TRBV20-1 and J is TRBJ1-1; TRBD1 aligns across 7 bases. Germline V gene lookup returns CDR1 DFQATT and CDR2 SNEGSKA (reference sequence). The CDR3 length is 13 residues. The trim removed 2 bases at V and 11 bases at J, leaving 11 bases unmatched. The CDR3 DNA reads TGCAGTGCTAGATCCACAGGGGATGAGGGGGCTTTCTTT. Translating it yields CSARSTGDEGAFF.

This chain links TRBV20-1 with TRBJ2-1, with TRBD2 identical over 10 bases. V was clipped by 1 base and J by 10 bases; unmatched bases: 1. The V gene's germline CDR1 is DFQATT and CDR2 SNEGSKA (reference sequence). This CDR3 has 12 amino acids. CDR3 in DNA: TGCAGTGCTAGAGGACTAGCGGGCGAGCAGTTCTTC. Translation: CSARGLAGEQFF.

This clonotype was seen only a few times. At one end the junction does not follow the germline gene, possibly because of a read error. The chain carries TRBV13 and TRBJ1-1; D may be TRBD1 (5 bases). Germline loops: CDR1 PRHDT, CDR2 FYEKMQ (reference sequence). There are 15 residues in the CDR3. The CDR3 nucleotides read TGTGCCAGCAGCTTAGTAGGCAGGGTGAACGCTGAAGCTTTCTTT. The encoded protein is CASSLVGRVNAEAFF.

The chain's CDR3 is CASREVPSVANEQFF. CDR3 bases: TGTGCCAGCAGAGAGGTACCGAGCGTGGCCAATGAGCAGTTCTTC. The chain links TRBV13 to TRBJ2-1; D not certain. CDR3 length equals 15 residues. CDR1 PRHDT and CDR2 FYEKMQ come from the germline V gene (reference sequence). Deletions cut 6 bases from V and 6 bases from J, with 18 bases between.

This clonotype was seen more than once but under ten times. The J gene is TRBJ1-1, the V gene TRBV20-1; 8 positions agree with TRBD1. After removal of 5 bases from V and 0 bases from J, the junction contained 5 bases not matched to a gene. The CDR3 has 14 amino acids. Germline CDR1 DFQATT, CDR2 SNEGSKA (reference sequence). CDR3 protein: CSAQGQVMNTEAFF. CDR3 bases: TGCAGTGCTCAGGGACAGGTTATGAACACTGAAGCTTTCTTT.

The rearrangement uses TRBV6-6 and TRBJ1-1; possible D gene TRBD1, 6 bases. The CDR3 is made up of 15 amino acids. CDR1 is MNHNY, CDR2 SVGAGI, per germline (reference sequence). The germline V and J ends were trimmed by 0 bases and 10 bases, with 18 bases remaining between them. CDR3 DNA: TGTGCCAGCAGTTACTCGGGGCACTTTGAAGGGGGAGCTTTCTTT. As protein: CASSYSGHFEGGAFF.

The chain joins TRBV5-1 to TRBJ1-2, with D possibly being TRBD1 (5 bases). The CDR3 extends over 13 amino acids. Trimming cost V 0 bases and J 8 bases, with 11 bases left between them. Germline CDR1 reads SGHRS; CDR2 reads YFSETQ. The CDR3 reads CASSLVGDGGYTF. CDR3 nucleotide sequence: TGCGCCAGCAGCTTGGTGGGGGACGGCGGCTACACCTTC. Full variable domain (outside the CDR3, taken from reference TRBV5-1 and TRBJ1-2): KAGVTQTPRYLIKTRGQQVTLSCSPISGHRSVSWYQQTPGQGLQFLFEYFSETQRNKGNFPGRFSGRQFSNSRSEMNVSTLELGDSALYLCASSLVGDGGYTFGSGTRLTVV.

The CDR3 protein is CASRPTVFTEAFF. CDR3 DNA sequence: TGTGCCAGCAGACCGACGGTGTTCACTGAAGCTTTCTTT. The chain has TRBV12-3 or TRBV12-4 and TRBJ1-1, with no clear D. The CDR3 spans 13 residues. V was trimmed by 6 bases and J by 4 bases, leaving 12 bases between them.

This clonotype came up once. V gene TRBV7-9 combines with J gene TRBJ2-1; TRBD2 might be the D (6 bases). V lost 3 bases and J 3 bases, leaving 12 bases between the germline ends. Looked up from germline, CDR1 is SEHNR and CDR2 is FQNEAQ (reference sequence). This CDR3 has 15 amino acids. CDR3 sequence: CASSFRGLFYNEQFF. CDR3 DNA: TGTGCCAGCAGCTTTAGGGGACTCTTCTACAATGAGCAGTTCTTC.

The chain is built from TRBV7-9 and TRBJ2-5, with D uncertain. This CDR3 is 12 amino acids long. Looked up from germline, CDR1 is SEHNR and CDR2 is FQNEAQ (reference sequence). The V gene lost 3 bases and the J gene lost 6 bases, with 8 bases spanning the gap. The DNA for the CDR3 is TGTGCCAGCAGCTTCGAGACCCAGACCCAGTACTTC. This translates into CASSFETQTQYF.

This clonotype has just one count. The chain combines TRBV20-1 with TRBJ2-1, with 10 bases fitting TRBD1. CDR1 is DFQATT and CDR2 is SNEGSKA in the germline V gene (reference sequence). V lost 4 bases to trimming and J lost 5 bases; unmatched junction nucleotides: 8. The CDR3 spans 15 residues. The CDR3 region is CSATNGTGAHNEQFF. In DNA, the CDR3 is TGCAGTGCTACTAACGGGACAGGGGCGCACAATGAGCAGTTCTTC.

CDR3 region: CSGLASSGPDTQYF. The CDR3 DNA reads TGCAGTGGCCTGGCTAGTAGTGGCCCAGATACGCAGTATTTT. The chain employs TRBV20-1 and TRBJ2-3, with unresolved D. The CDR3 runs 14 residues. V shed 7 bases and J shed 4 bases, with 18 bases lying between them. The germline V gene has CDR1 DFQATT and CDR2 SNEGSKA (reference sequence).

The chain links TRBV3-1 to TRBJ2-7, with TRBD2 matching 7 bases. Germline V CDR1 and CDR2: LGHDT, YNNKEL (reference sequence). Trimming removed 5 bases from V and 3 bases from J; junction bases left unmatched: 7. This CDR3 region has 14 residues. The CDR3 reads CASSESGVIYEQYF. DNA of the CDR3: TGTGCCAGCAGCGAAAGCGGGGTAATCTACGAGCAGTACTTC.

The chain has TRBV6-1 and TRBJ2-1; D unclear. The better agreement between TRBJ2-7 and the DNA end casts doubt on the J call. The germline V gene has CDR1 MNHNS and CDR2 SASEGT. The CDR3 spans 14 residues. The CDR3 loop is CASTRKSSYNEQYF. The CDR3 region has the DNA TGTGCCAGCACAAGGAAAAGCTCCTACAATGAGCAGTACTTC.

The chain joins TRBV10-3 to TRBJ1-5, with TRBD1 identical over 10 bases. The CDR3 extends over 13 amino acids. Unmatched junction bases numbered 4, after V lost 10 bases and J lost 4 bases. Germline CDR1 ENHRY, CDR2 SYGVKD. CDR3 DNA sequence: TGTGCCACGACGGGACAGGGGAATCAGCCCCAGCATTTT. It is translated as CATTGQGNQPQHF.

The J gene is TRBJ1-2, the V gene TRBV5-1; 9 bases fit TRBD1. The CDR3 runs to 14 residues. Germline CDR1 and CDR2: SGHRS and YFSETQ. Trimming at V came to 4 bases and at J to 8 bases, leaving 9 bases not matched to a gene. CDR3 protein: CASSRQGEIDGYTF. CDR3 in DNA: TGCGCCAGCAGCAGACAGGGGGAAATCGACGGCTACACCTTC. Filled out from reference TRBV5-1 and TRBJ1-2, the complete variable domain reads KAGVTQTPRYLIKTRGQQVTLSCSPISGHRSVSWYQQTPGQGLQFLFEYFSETQRNKGNFPGRFSGRQFSNSRSEMNVSTLELGDSALYLCASSRQGEIDGYTFGSGTRLTVV.

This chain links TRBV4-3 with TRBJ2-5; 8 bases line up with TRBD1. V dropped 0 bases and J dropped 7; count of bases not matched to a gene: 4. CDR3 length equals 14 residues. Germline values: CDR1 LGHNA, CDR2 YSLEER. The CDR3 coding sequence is TGCGCCAGCAGCCAAGAGGGGACAGGTGGGACCCAGTACTTC. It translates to CASSQEGTGGTQYF.

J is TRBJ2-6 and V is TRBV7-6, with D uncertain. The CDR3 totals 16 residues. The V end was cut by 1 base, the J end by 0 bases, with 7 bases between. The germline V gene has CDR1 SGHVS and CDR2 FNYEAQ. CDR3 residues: CASSLVQNSGANVLTF. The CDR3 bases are TGTGCCAGCAGCTTAGTGCAGAACTCTGGGGCCAACGTCCTGACTTTC. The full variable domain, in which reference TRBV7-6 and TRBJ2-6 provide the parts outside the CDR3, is GAGVSQSPRYKVTKRGQDVALRCDPISGHVSLYWYRQALGQGPEFLTYFNYEAQQDKSGLPNDRFSAERPEGSISTLTIQRTEQRDSAMYRCASSLVQNSGANVLTFGAGSRLTVL.

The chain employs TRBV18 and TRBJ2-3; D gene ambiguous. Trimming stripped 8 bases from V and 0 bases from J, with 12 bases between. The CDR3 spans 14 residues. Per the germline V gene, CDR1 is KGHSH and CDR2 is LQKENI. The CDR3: CASSPRSSTDTQYF. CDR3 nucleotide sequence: TGTGCCAGCAGCCCCCGCTCTAGCACAGATACGCAGTATTTT.

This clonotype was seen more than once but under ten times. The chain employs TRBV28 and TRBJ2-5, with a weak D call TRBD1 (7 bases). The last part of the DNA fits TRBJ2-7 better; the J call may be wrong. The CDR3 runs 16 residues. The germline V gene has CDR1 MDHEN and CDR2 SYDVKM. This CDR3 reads CASSSSQGGNYNEQYF. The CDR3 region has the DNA TGTGCCAGCAGTTCCTCCCAGGGGGGCAACTATAACGAGCAGTACTTC.

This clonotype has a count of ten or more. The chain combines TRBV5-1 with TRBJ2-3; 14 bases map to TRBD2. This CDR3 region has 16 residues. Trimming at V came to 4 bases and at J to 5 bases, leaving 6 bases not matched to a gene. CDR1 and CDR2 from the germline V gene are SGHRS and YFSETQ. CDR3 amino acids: CASSRGLAGGGDTQYF. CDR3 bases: TGCGCCAGCAGCCGAGGACTAGCGGGGGGAGGAGATACGCAGTATTTT. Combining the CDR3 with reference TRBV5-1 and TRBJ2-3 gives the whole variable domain KAGVTQTPRYLIKTRGQQVTLSCSPISGHRSVSWYQQTPGQGLQFLFEYFSETQRNKGNFPGRFSGRQFSNSRSEMNVSTLELGDSALYLCASSRGLAGGGDTQYFGPGTRLTVL.

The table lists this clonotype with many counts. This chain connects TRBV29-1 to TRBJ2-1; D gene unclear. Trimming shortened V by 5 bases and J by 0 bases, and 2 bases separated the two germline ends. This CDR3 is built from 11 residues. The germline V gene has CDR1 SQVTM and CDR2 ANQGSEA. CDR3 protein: CSVSSYNEQFF. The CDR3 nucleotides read TGCAGCGTTTCCTCCTACAATGAGCAGTTCTTC.

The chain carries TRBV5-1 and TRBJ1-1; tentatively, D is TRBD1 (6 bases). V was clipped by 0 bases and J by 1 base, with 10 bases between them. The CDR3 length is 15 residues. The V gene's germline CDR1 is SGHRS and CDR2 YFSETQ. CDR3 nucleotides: TGCGCCAGCAGCTTGGGGCCGGGACAGAACACTGAAGCTTTCTTT. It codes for CASSLGPGQNTEAFF. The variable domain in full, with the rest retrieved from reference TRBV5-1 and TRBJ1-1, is KAGVTQTPRYLIKTRGQQVTLSCSPISGHRSVSWYQQTPGQGLQFLFEYFSETQRNKGNFPGRFSGRQFSNSRSEMNVSTLELGDSALYLCASSLGPGQNTEAFFGQGTRLTVV.